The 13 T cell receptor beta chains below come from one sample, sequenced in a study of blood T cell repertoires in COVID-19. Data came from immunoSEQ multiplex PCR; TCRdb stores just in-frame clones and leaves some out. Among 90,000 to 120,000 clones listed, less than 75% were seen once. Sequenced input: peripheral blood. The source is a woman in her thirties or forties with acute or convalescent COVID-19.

CDR3 sequence: CASSVGNSGGSDTQYF. The DNA of the CDR3 is TGTGCCAGCAGCGTAGGTAATAGCGGGGGCTCAGATACGCAGTATTTT. The gene calls are TRBV9 and TRBJ2-3; 9 bases are a match to TRBD2. Losses at the gene ends were 0 bases for V and 4 bases for J; bases not matched to a gene: 6. Germline V CDR1 and CDR2: SGDLS, YYNGEE. The CDR3 contains 16 residues.

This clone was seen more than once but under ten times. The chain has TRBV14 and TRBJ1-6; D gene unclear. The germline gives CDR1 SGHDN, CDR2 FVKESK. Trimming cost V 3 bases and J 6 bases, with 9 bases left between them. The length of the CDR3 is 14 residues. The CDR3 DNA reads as TGTGCCAGCAGCCAGACTCAGATTAATTCACCCCTCCACTTT. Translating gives CASSQTQINSPLHF.

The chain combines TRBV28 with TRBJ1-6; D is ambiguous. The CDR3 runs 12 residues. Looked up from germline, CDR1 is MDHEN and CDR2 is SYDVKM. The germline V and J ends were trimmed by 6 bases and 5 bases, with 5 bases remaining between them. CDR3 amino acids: CASRAHNSPLHF. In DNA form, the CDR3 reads TGTGCCAGCAGGGCTCATAATTCACCCCTCCACTTT. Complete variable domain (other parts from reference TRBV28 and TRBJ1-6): DVKVTQSSRYLVKRTGEKVFLECVQDMDHENMFWYRQDPGLGLRLIYFSYDVKMKEKGDIPEGYSVSREKKERFSLILESASTNQTSMYLCASRAHNSPLHFGNGTRLTVT.

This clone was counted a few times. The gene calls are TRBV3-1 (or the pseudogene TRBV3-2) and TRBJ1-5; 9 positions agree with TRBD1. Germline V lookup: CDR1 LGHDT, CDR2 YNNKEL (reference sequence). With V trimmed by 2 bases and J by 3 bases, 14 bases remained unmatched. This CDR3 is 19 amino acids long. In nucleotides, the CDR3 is TGTGCCAGCAGCCAATGGGTCGGGACAGGGAGGATGAACAATCAGCCCCAGCATTTT. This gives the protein CASSQWVGTGRMNNQPQHF.

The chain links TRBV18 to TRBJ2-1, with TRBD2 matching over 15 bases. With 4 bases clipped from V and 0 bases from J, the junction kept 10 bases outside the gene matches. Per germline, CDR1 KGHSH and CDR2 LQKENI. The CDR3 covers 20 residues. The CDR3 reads CASSLTGLAGGPSSYNEQFF. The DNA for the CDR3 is TGTGCCAGCTCACTGACCGGACTAGCGGGGGGGCCTAGCTCCTACAATGAGCAGTTCTTC.

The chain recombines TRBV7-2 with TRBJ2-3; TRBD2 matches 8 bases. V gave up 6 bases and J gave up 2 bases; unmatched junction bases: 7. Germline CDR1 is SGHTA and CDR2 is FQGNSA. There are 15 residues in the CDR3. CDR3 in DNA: TGTGCCAGCAGGGCACGGGGGGGAGTCACAGATACGCAGTATTTT. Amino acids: CASRARGGVTDTQYF.

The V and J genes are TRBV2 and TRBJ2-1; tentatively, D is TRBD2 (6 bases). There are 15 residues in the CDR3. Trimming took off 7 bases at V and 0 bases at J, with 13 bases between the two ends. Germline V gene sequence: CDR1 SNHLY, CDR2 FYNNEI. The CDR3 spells CASNRDSSSYNEQFF. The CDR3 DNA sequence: TGTGCCAGCAATAGGGACTCCAGCTCCTACAATGAGCAGTTCTTC.

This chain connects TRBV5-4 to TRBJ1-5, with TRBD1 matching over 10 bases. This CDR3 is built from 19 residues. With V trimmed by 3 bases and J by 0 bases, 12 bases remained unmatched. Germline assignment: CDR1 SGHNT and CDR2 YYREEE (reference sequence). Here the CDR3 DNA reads TGTGCCAGCAGCTGGACGGGGACAGGGGCCCTGTATAGCAATCAGCCCCAGCATTTT. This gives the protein CASSWTGTGALYSNQPQHF.

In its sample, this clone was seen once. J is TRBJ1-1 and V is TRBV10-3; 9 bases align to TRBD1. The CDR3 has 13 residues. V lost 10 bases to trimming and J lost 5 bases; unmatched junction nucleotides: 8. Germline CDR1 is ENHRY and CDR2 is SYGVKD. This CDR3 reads CATRDRDDTEAFF. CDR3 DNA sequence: TGTGCCACCAGGGACAGGGATGATACTGAAGCTTTCTTT.

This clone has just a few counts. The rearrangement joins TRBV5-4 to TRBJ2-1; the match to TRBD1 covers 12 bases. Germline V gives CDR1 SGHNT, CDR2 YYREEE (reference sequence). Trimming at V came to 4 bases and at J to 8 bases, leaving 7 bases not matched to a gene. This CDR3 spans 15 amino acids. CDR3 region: CASSQPGQGAHEQFF. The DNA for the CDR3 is TGTGCCAGCAGCCAACCGGGACAGGGGGCGCATGAGCAGTTCTTC. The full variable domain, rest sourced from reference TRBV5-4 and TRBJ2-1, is ETGVTQSPTHLIKTRGQQVTLRCSSQSGHNTVSWYQQALGQGPQFIFQYYREEENGRGNFPPRFSGLQFPNYSSELNVNALELDDSALYLCASSQPGQGAHEQFFGPGTRLTVL.

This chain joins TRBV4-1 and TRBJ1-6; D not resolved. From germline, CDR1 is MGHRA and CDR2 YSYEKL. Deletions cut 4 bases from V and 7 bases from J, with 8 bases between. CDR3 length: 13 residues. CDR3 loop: CASSRNSNSPLHF. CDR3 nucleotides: TGCGCCAGCAGCCGGAACAGCAATTCACCCCTCCACTTT.

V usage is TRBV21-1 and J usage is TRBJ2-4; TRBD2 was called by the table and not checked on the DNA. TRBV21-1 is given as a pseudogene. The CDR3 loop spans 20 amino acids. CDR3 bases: TGTGCCAGCAGCAGTTCACCCTTGGGACTCGCCCTGGGGGCCAAAAACATTCAGTACTTC. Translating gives CASSSSPLGLALGAKNIQYF.

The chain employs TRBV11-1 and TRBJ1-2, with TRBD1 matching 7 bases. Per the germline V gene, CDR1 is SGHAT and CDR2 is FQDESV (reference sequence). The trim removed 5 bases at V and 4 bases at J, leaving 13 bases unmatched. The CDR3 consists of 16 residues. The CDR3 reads CASSIGDSTGFYGYTF. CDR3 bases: TGTGCCAGCAGCATCGGAGATTCGACAGGGTTCTATGGCTACACCTTC. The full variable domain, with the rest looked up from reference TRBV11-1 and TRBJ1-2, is EAEVAQSPRYKITEKSQAVAFWCDPISGHATLYWYRQILGQGPELLVQFQDESVVDDSQLPKDRFSAERLKGVDSTLKIQPAELGDSAMYLCASSIGDSTGFYGYTFGSGTRLTVV.